This record concerns one TCR beta chain sequence. The sample belongs to a study of blood T cell repertoires in COVID-19. Study-level background: Italy, Spain and the United States were the sources of the convalescent and acute COVID-19 samples. From T cells, B-cell-depleted T cells, or PBMCs came the material, which was cDNA or gDNA.

Authors' data handling: How many nucleated cells were present was estimated from reference gene primer amplification. Assay used: immunoSEQ multiplex PCR; TCRdb lists only in-frame clones, some missing. V, J and clone size are taken as reported in that table, and D and trimming were inferred from the DNA itself. The table has 250,000 to 350,000 clones, 75% to 90% seen once. Sequenced sample: peripheral blood. This clonotype originated in a middle-aged woman who had recovered from COVID-19.

The CDR3 spells CASSNGQGEAYEQYF. The CDR3 bases are TGTGCCAGCTCTAATGGGCAGGGGGAGGCCTACGAGCAGTACTTC. The rearrangement links TRBV18 to TRBJ2-7; D is perhaps TRBD1 (7 bases). The germline V gene encodes CDR1 KGHSH and CDR2 LQKENI. This CDR3 has 15 amino acids. Trimming left V 6 bases short and J 2 bases short, with 17 bases between.